The 18 T cell receptor beta chains given below trace back to one sample, sequenced in a study of blood T cell repertoires in COVID-19. This table comes from immunoSEQ multiplex PCR, and its TCRdb copy is limited to in-frame clones, with some not included. Found here are tens of thousands of clones, about four fifths of them singletons; the top ten hold approximately 21%. The sequencing sample was made of peripheral blood. Receptor source: a man between 25 and 39 years old with COVID-19, enrolled during active disease.

J is TRBJ2-5 and V is TRBV5-8; D is perhaps TRBD1 (5 bases). The CDR3 length is 16 residues. V dropped 4 bases and J dropped 0 bases, with 16 bases sitting between them. Germline assignment: CDR1 SGHTS and CDR2 YDEGEE. CDR3 bases: TGTGCCAGCAGCAGCACTCAGACAGTGTACCAAGAGACCCAGTACTTC. Translation: CASSSTQTVYQETQYF. Using reference TRBV5-8 and TRBJ2-5 for the parts outside the CDR3, the full variable domain is EAGVTQSPTHLIKTRGQQATLRCSPISGHTSVYWYQQALGLGLQFLLWYDEGEERNRGNFPPRFSGRQFPNYSSELNVNALELEDSALYLCASSSTQTVYQETQYFGPGTRLLVL.

A few counts support this clone. The chain couples TRBV6-2 or TRBV6-3 to TRBJ2-7, with TRBD2 as a possible D gene (5 bases). The V end lost 0 bases, the J end lost 0 bases, and 6 bases lay between the germline ends. The CDR3 contains 14 residues. CDR1 is MNHEY and CDR2 is SVGEGT in the germline V gene. CDR3 sequence: CASSYSSDSYEQYF. The CDR3 nucleotides are TGTGCCAGCAGTTACTCTAGCGACTCCTACGAGCAGTACTTC.

The J gene is TRBJ2-2, the V gene TRBV27; TRBD2 might be the D (6 bases). V was shortened by 1 base and J by 5 bases, with 11 bases between the two germline ends. The CDR3 spans 15 residues. The germline gives CDR1 MNHEY, CDR2 SMNVEV (reference sequence). CDR3 amino acids: CASSLWVAGTGELFF. CDR3 in DNA: TGTGCCAGCAGTTTATGGGTTGCGGGGACCGGGGAGCTGTTTTTT.

This CDR3 reads CASRGTSGIDEQFF. For the CDR3, the DNA is TGTGCCAGCAGGGGGACTAGCGGGATCGATGAGCAGTTCTTC. The rearrangement uses TRBV6-5 and TRBJ2-1; TRBD2 aligns across 13 bases. V was clipped by 6 bases and J by 8 bases; unmatched bases: 4. CDR1 is MNHEY, CDR2 SVGAGI, per germline. The CDR3 sequence is 14 residues long.

The chain links TRBV27 to TRBJ1-2, with D tentatively TRBD1 (5 bases). Germline loops: CDR1 MNHEY, CDR2 SMNVEV (reference sequence). Trimming cost V 3 bases and J 8 bases, with 10 bases left between them. The CDR3 covers 12 residues. The CDR3 region has the DNA TGTGCCAGCAGTTTCCCGGGGGTCGGCTACACCTTC. Its translation is CASSFPGVGYTF.

The chain carries TRBV29-1 and TRBJ1-1; 8 nucleotides line up with TRBD1. V shed 3 bases, J shed 1 base, and the junction held 1 base outside the gene matches. Looked up from germline, CDR1 is SQVTM and CDR2 is ANQGSEA. CDR3 length: 13 amino acids. CDR3: CSVDGTGNTEAFF. DNA of the CDR3: TGCAGCGTTGACGGGACAGGGAACACTGAAGCTTTCTTT.

The V gene is TRBV7-9, the J gene TRBJ2-1, with 10 bases matching TRBD2. Per the germline V gene, CDR1 is SEHNR and CDR2 is FQNEAQ (reference sequence). CDR3 length equals 17 residues. V lost 4 bases to trimming and J lost 5 bases; unmatched junction nucleotides: 11. The CDR3 sequence: CASSSFILAGRNNEQFF. As DNA, the CDR3 is TGTGCCAGCAGCTCCTTTATACTAGCGGGGCGGAACAATGAGCAGTTCTTC.

The rearrangement links TRBV7-3 to TRBJ2-1; the D gene is possibly TRBD1 (6 bases). V was pared by 1 base and J by 6 bases, with 16 bases between. Germline V gene sequence: CDR1 SGHTA, CDR2 FQGTGA. The length of the CDR3 is 16 residues. CDR3 nucleotides: TGTGCCAGCAGCTTAAGGGCAGGGGATAGTTCCAATGAGCAGTTCTTC. It codes for CASSLRAGDSSNEQFF.

The chain combines TRBV28 with TRBJ1-2; 7 bases map to TRBD1. The germline gives CDR1 MDHEN, CDR2 SYDVKM. V lost 7 bases, J lost 2 bases, and 13 bases stayed unmatched. This CDR3 is built from 16 residues. The CDR3 region is CASIQGGGGVNYGYTF. The CDR3 DNA reads as TGTGCCAGCATCCAGGGGGGTGGGGGAGTCAACTATGGCTACACCTTC.

The chain couples TRBV10-3 to TRBJ2-1, with 10 bases that match TRBD1. The V gene's germline CDR1 is ENHRY and CDR2 SYGVKD. CDR3 length: 16 residues. V trimming: 2 bases; J trimming: 7 bases; junction bases outside the gene matches: 8. DNA for the CDR3: TGTGCCATCAGTGAGACCAGGGGACAGGGGAGAAATGAGCAGTTCTTC. Amino acids: CAISETRGQGRNEQFF.

The V gene is TRBV30, the J gene TRBJ2-3; 8 bases agree with TRBD2. CDR3 length: 17 amino acids. CDR1 is GTSNPN, CDR2 SVGIG, per germline (reference sequence). V shed 3 bases, J shed 5 bases, and the junction held 16 bases outside the gene matches. The CDR3 DNA is TGTGCCTGGAGCGGATGGCGGGAGGACTACCAGGGAGATACGCAGTATTTT. Amino acids: CAWSGWREDYQGDTQYF. Variable domain in full (rest from reference TRBV30 and TRBJ2-3): SQTIHQWPATLVQPVGSPLSLECTVEGTSNPNLYWYRQAAGRGLQLLFYSVGIGQISSEVPQNLSASRPQDRQFILSSKKLLLSDSGFYLCAWSGWREDYQGDTQYFGPGTRLTVL.

This chain links TRBV3-1 (or the pseudogene TRBV3-2) with TRBJ2-7; 7 positions agree with TRBD1. Germline CDR1 LGHDT, CDR2 YNNKEL (reference sequence). CDR3 length: 13 amino acids. J gave up 4 bases and V 3 bases, and 3 bases lay outside the gene matches. Here the CDR3 reads CASSHRGRYEQYF. CDR3 DNA sequence: TGTGCCAGCAGCCACAGGGGGAGATACGAGCAGTACTTC.

The V and J genes are TRBV6-5 and TRBJ1-1, with a tentative D call TRBD1 (6 bases). The CDR3 has 15 residues. Germline V gene sequence: CDR1 MNHEY, CDR2 SVGAGI. The ends were cut back, 6 bases at V and 4 bases at J, with 18 bases in the middle. DNA of the CDR3: TGTGCCAGCAGCCCCAGGGGAGGGGTGGGCACTGAAGCTTTCTTT. It yields the protein CASSPRGGVGTEAFF.

The chain uses TRBV4-2 and TRBJ2-5, with TRBD2 matching over 9 bases. The V segment lost 4 bases and the J segment 1 base; nucleotides outside the gene matches: 7. Germline CDR1 is LGHNA and CDR2 is YNFKEQ. This CDR3 has 16 amino acids. CDR3 sequence: CASSRSAAGGQETQYF. CDR3 DNA: TGTGCCAGCAGCCGTTCCGCAGCGGGGGGCCAAGAGACCCAGTACTTC.

This clone was recorded only once. The gene calls are TRBV7-5 and TRBJ1-6; the table's TRBD1 call for D was not verified on the DNA. TRBV7-5 is assigned pseudogene status. There are 17 residues in the CDR3. As DNA, the CDR3 is TGTGCCAGAAGCCTCCGACAGAAGACAGGGGGTAATTCACCCCTCCACTTT. Amino acids: CARSLRQKTGGNSPLHF.

The chain carries TRBV19 and TRBJ2-2; D possibly corresponds to TRBD1 (8 bases). The V gene lost 3 bases and the J gene lost 4 bases, with 15 bases spanning the gap. CDR3 length equals 16 residues. Germline assignment: CDR1 LNHDA and CDR2 SQIVND (reference sequence). The CDR3 bases are TGTGCCAGTAGTATTCGGGGGGACAGGCCCACCGGGGAGCTGTTTTTT. Protein product: CASSIRGDRPTGELFF. The complete variable domain, with remaining parts taken from reference TRBV19 and TRBJ2-2, reads DGGITQSPKYLFRKEGQNVTLSCEQNLNHDAMYWYRQDPGQGLRLIYYSQIVNDFQKGDIAEGYSVSREKKESFPLTVTSAQKNPTAFYLCASSIRGDRPTGELFFGEGSRLTVL.

The J gene is TRBJ1-4, the V gene TRBV19, with D perhaps matching TRBD1 (6 bases). The CDR3 consists of 15 residues. The V end lost 3 bases, the J end lost 8 bases, and 16 bases lay between the germline ends. Germline CDR1 and CDR2: LNHDA and SQIVND (reference sequence). CDR3: CASSMRGTGLEKLFF. CDR3 DNA sequence: TGTGCCAGTAGTATGAGGGGGACCGGTCTCGAAAAACTGTTTTTT.

CDR3 sequence reads: CAWSPLSGANVLTF. The CDR3 DNA follows: TGTGCCTGGAGTCCATTGTCTGGGGCCAACGTCCTGACTTTC. The rearrangement uses TRBV30 and TRBJ2-6; D is ambiguous. In germline, CDR1 is GTSNPN, CDR2 SVGIG (reference sequence). The CDR3 spans 14 residues. V was shortened by 2 bases and J by 1 base, with 6 bases between the two germline ends.